This T cell receptor beta chain stems from a study of cytomegalovirus exposure and HLA in healthy donors. Germline V gives CDR1 SEHNR, CDR2 FQNEAQ (reference sequence). The CDR3 contains 15 residues. On this clone: Germline is not matched at one junction end, which may reflect a read error.

PCR involved 60 Vbeta and 13 Jbeta primers. The protocol was immunoSEQ multiplex PCR, while the TCRdb copy is restricted to in-frame clones and leaves out a portion. The sample records 100,000 or so clones, around 80% being singletons. Sequencing was performed on PBMCs. This clonotype originated in a man between 18 and 35 years old in good health and CMV-seronegative. The genes are TRBV7-9 and TRBJ2-7; 8 bases agree with TRBD2. Here the CDR3 DNA reads TGCGCCAGCAGCCAAGATAAAGCGGGAGACTACGAGCAGTACTTC. Protein sequence: CASSQDKAGDYEQYF.